A few counts support the clone carrying this TCR beta chain. The germline V gene encodes CDR1 LGHDT and CDR2 YNNKEL (reference sequence). This CDR3 has 15 residues. Trimming removed 1 base from V and 6 bases from J, with 15 bases in between. As processed by the authors: Nucleated cell counts were estimated from reference gene primer amplification. The table came from immunoSEQ multiplex PCR; TCRdb's copy has only in-frame clones and leaves some out. That table gives V, J and clone size, and the DNA gave D and trimming. The sample lists around 400,000 clones; roughly nine tenths were seen once. The data were taken from a study of blood T cell repertoires in COVID-19. Study at large: The analysed material was cDNA or gDNA that came from T cells, B-cell-depleted T cells, or PBMCs.

The receptor comes from a man aged 40-49 years with acute or convalescent COVID-19. Specimen: peripheral blood. V usage is TRBV3-1 (or the pseudogene TRBV3-2) and J usage is TRBJ1-1; a possible D gene is TRBD1 (5 bases). The CDR3 nucleotides are TGTGCCAGCAGCCAAGTCGTGGGGGGAGACGCTGAAGCTTTCTTT. This sequence encodes CASSQVVGGDAEAFF.